The clone carrying this T cell receptor (beta chain) was detected many times. The entry originates in a study of Graves' ophthalmopathy and Graves' hyperthyroidism. About the research overall: No treatment had been given when peripheral blood was collected at initial diagnosis.

Among the exclusions were patients with other autoimmune diseases, uncontrolled infections, pregnancy or lactation. Orbital computed tomography, together with clinical symptoms, serum thyroxine, TRAb and thyroid ultrasound, was used for diagnosis. PBMCs were obtained from roughly 9.7 ml of fresh peripheral blood. CDR3 regions of TCR beta were amplified from RNA transcripts. First-round RT-PCR employed HTBI primers, with a second-round multiplex PCR after it. A single record per CDR3 protein comes from TCRdb applying MiXCR to the multiplex PCR reads. The repertoire holds 400,000 or so distinct CDR3 sequences, 17% seen once, with about 2.4% in the top ten. The CDR3 runs 13 residues. V gave up 10 bases and J gave up 4 bases; unmatched junction bases: 8. CDR1 is MNHNS and CDR2 is SASEGT in the germline V gene.

The V and J genes are TRBV6-1 and TRBJ2-7, with 9 bases that match TRBD2. The sequence was collected from an adult woman with stable Graves' hyperthyroidism. Sequencing was done on a sample of peripheral blood. CDR3 nucleotide sequence: TGTGCCACCTGGACTAGCGTGGGGTACGAGCAGTACTTC. Its translation: CATWTSVGYEQYF.